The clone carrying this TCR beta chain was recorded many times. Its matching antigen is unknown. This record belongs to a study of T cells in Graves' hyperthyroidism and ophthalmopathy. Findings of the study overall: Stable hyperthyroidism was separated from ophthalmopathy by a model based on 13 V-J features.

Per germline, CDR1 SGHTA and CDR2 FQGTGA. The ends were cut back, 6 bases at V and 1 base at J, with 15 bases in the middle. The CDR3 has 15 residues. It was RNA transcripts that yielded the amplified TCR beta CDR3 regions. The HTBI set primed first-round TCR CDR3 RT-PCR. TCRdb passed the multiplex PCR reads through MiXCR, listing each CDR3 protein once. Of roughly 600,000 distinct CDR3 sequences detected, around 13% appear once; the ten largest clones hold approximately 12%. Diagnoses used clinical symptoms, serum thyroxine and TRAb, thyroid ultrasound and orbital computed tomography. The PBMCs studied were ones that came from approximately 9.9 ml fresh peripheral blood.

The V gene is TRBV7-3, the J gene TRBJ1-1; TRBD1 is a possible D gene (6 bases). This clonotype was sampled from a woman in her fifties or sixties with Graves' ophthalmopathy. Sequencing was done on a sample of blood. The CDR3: CASRAPTGQNTEAFF. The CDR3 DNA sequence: TGTGCCAGCAGGGCTCCAACAGGGCAGAACACTGAAGCTTTCTTT.